This TCR beta chain derives from a study of early T cells in non-severe SARS-CoV-2 infection. On the study more broadly: The chains were unpaired, and the sequenced material was bulk RNA from unsorted whole blood. The study, taken as a whole, reports: Matches to VDJdb favored anti-spike CD8 responses and missed private and CD4 specificities.

Individual cDNA molecules received unique molecular identifiers during library preparation. In TCRdb, the 5' RACE reads were re-called with MiXCR into one record per CDR3 protein. The data show some 32,000 distinct CDR3 sequences, around 7% seen once. This clonotype was seen only a few times. Its antigen is as yet unknown. The sequence derives from an adult who was a healthcare worker with PCR-confirmed SARS-CoV-2 infection or an uninfected control (not recorded which). Material for sequencing was whole blood.

CDR3 region: CSAERQGAQGYTF. The CDR3 DNA sequence: TGCAGTGCCGAGCGACAGGGGGCTCAAGGCTACACCTTC. The rearrangement links TRBV20-1 to TRBJ1-2; 10 nucleotides match TRBD1. Trimming at V came to 6 bases and at J to 8 bases, leaving 9 bases not matched to a gene. Germline CDR1 is DFQATT and CDR2 is SNEGSKA (reference sequence). The CDR3 length is 13 residues.